These 17 T cell receptor beta chains came from one sample sequenced in a study of T cells after posttransplantation cyclophosphamide. Profiled with immunoSEQ multiplex PCR; TCRdb holds only in-frame clones, not every one. This table holds some 31,000 clones with no singletons; the top ten claim more than 4.5%. Sample: PBMCs. Receptor source: a young woman in good health and a related stem cell transplant donor.

There are many counts of this clone. The rearrangement joins TRBV12-3 or TRBV12-4 to TRBJ1-6; D not certain. This CDR3 comprises 13 residues. Trimming left V 6 bases short and J 9 bases short, with 12 bases between. CDR3 coding DNA: TGTGCCAGCAGAGCGGGTCACCTTTCACCCCTCCACTTT. Residues: CASRAGHLSPLHF.

This clone has a count of ten or more. The genes are TRBV4-1 and TRBJ1-6; D is ambiguous. Trimming removed 0 bases from V and 7 bases from J, with 10 bases in between. This CDR3 has 15 residues. Per the germline V gene, CDR1 is MGHRA and CDR2 is YSYEKL. The CDR3 sequence: CASSQEVVRNSPLHF. The DNA for the CDR3 is TGCGCCAGCAGCCAAGAAGTGGTCCGGAATTCACCCCTCCACTTT.

The V gene is TRBV9, the J gene TRBJ1-2; 7 positions match TRBD1. V was clipped by 4 bases and J by 5 bases; unmatched bases: 11. Germline V CDR1 and CDR2: SGDLS, YYNGEE. The CDR3 sequence is 15 residues long. CDR3 region: CASSPRQGRSYGYTF. CDR3 nucleotide sequence: TGTGCCAGCAGCCCCCGACAGGGAAGGAGTTATGGCTACACCTTC.

There are many counts of this clone. In DNA form, the CDR3 reads TGTGCCAGTAGAAGACAGGGCGGCATCACTGAAGCTTTCTTT. Translation: CASRRQGGITEAFF. The rearrangement uses TRBV19 and TRBJ1-1, with TRBD1 matching 7 bases. After removal of 6 bases from V and 4 bases from J, the junction contained 8 bases not matched to a gene. Per the germline V gene, CDR1 is LNHDA and CDR2 is SQIVND (reference sequence). The CDR3 spans 14 residues.

This clone was seen at least ten times. The CDR3 bases are TGTGCCAGCAGATCCGGGACAAGACATTACGAGCAGTACTTC. This encodes CASRSGTRHYEQYF. V is TRBV6-2 or TRBV6-3 and J is TRBJ2-7, with D tentatively TRBD1 (6 bases). The germline CDR1 and CDR2 sequences are MNHEY and SVGEGT. V was trimmed by 6 bases and J by 4 bases, leaving 16 bases between them. The CDR3 runs 14 residues.

This clone was counted many times. V gene TRBV10-3 combines with J gene TRBJ1-5; TRBD1 is a possible D gene (5 bases). Per the germline V gene, CDR1 is ENHRY and CDR2 is SYGVKD. Trimming removed 8 bases at V and 0 bases at J, with 8 bases between. The CDR3 contains 13 residues. The CDR3 DNA follows: TGTGCCATCGGGGCAGATAGCAATCAGCCCCAGCATTTT. It specifies CAIGADSNQPQHF.

This clone has a handful of counts. The rearrangement joins TRBV7-8 to TRBJ2-1; 13 bases are a match to TRBD2. V was clipped by 4 bases and J by 2 bases; unmatched bases: 2. The CDR3 runs 16 residues. CDR1 SGHVS and CDR2 FQNEAQ come from the germline V gene. The DNA for the CDR3 is TGTGCCAGCAGCTCAGGGACTAGCGGGACCTACAATGAGCAGTTCTTC. The encoded protein is CASSSGTSGTYNEQFF.

This clone was seen at least ten times. The rearrangement links TRBV29-1 to TRBJ1-1; weak D call: TRBD1 (5 bases). V was cut by 7 bases and J by 1 base, with 13 bases left in between. The CDR3 is made up of 13 amino acids. Germline assignment: CDR1 SQVTM and CDR2 ANQGSEA. CDR3 loop: CSGASQGNTEAFF. The DNA for the CDR3 is TGCAGCGGCGCCTCGCAGGGGAACACTGAAGCTTTCTTT. Full variable domain (remainder filled in from reference TRBV29-1 and TRBJ1-1): SAVISQKPSRDICQRGTSLTIQCQVDSQVTMMFWYRQQPGQSLTLIATANQGSEATYESGFVIDKFPISRPNLTFSTLTVSNMSPEDSSIYLCSGASQGNTEAFFGQGTRLTVV.

This clone was counted many times. The rearrangement joins TRBV19 to TRBJ1-5, with 9 bases fitting TRBD1. J gave up 7 bases and V 3 bases, and 7 bases lay outside the gene matches. Germline CDR1 is LNHDA and CDR2 is SQIVND (reference sequence). This CDR3 region has 15 residues. The DNA of the CDR3 is TGTGCCAGTAGTATCACAGGGGGCGAATGGCAGCCCCAGCATTTT. This encodes CASSITGGEWQPQHF.

This clone was recorded a few times. The rearrangement uses TRBV5-1 and TRBJ2-3; a weak D match, TRBD2 (6 bases). Trimming removed 2 bases at V and 2 bases at J, with 12 bases between. This CDR3 is built from 15 residues. Germline V gives CDR1 SGHRS, CDR2 YFSETQ. CDR3 amino acids: CASSFPSEYTDTQYF. The CDR3 coding sequence is TGCGCCAGCAGCTTTCCTAGCGAGTACACAGATACGCAGTATTTT.

This clone occurred many times. The rearrangement links TRBV4-1 to TRBJ1-1, with TRBD1 identical over 8 bases. Trimming removed 3 bases from V and 5 bases from J; junction bases left unmatched: 8. The length of the CDR3 is 15 residues. Germline CDR1 reads MGHRA; CDR2 reads YSYEKL. Here the CDR3 reads CASSQAGGRRTEAFF. In nucleotides, the CDR3 is TGCGCCAGCAGCCAGGCAGGGGGCAGGAGGACTGAAGCTTTCTTT.

The chain links TRBV4-1 to TRBJ2-5; 10 bases line up with TRBD1. V gave up 1 base and J gave up 5 bases; unmatched junction bases: 10. Germline lookup yields CDR1 MGHRA and CDR2 YSYEKL. The CDR3 covers 17 residues. This CDR3 reads CASSQAQTGGARETQYF. CDR3 in DNA: TGCGCCAGCAGCCAAGCCCAGACAGGGGGCGCCCGGGAGACCCAGTACTTC.

At least ten counts were recorded for this clone. This chain connects TRBV18 to TRBJ2-2; tentative D call: TRBD1 (6 bases). With 6 bases removed from V and 3 bases from J, the gap between germline ends came to 14 bases. The CDR3 is 15 residues long. The germline V gene encodes CDR1 KGHSH and CDR2 LQKENI. The CDR3 region has the DNA TGTGCCAGCTCGAACACGGACAGCTACACCGGGGAGCTGTTTTTT. This sequence encodes CASSNTDSYTGELFF. Drawing the rest from reference TRBV18 and TRBJ2-2, the complete variable domain is NAGVMQNPRHLVRRRGQEARLRCSPMKGHSHVYWYRQLPEEGLKFMVYLQKENIIDESGMPKERFSAEFPKEGPSILRIQQVVRGDSAAYFCASSNTDSYTGELFFGEGSRLTVL.

This clone showed up many times. The chain has TRBV2 and TRBJ1-2; 9 nucleotides match TRBD1. Per germline, CDR1 SNHLY and CDR2 FYNNEI. This CDR3 contains 13 residues. J was trimmed by 7 bases and V by 7 bases; bases with no gene match: 7. The CDR3 reads CASIDRGVTGYTF. The CDR3 nucleotides read TGTGCCAGCATAGACAGGGGGGTAACTGGCTACACCTTC.

This clone showed up many times. The rearrangement uses TRBV6-2 or TRBV6-3 and TRBJ2-1; TRBD2 matches 7 bases. The trim removed 8 bases at V and 5 bases at J, leaving 9 bases unmatched. The CDR3 spans 14 residues. CDR1 and CDR2 from the germline V gene are MNHEY and SVGEGT. CDR3 residues: CASREVGGNNEQFF. For the CDR3, the DNA is TGTGCCAGCCGGGAGGTGGGGGGTAACAATGAGCAGTTCTTC.

This clone was observed a handful of times. V gene TRBV5-6 combines with J gene TRBJ1-1, with 7 positions matching TRBD1. CDR1 and CDR2 from the germline V gene are SGHDT and YYEEEE. The CDR3 has 15 amino acids. Trimming cost V 4 bases and J 3 bases; bases outside gene matches: 9. Here the CDR3 DNA reads TGTGCCAGCAGCGGAAGAGGGGGCGGATACACTGAAGCTTTCTTT. Protein product: CASSGRGGGYTEAFF.

This clone has ten or more counts. The chain recombines TRBV19 with TRBJ2-1, with D tentatively TRBD2 (5 bases). Germline assignment: CDR1 LNHDA and CDR2 SQIVND (reference sequence). The CDR3 has 14 amino acids. V was shortened by 3 bases and J by 5 bases, with 11 bases between the two germline ends. CDR3 protein: CASSIGVRDNEQFF. CDR3 nucleotides: TGTGCCAGTAGTATCGGGGTGCGAGACAATGAGCAGTTCTTC. Full variable domain (missing parts from reference TRBV19 and TRBJ2-1): DGGITQSPKYLFRKEGQNVTLSCEQNLNHDAMYWYRQDPGQGLRLIYYSQIVNDFQKGDIAEGYSVSREKKESFPLTVTSAQKNPTAFYLCASSIGVRDNEQFFGPGTRLTVL.